Listed here are 26 T cell receptor beta chains from one sample, sequenced in a study of naive and memory T cell subsets. Both TRBC1 and TRBC2 were covered by a beta constant-region primer of two equimolar oligonucleotides. TCRdb fed the UMI-ligation and nested PCR reads into MiXCR, producing one record per CDR3 protein. The repertoire holds about 21,000 distinct CDR3 sequences, with 8% to 13% as singletons. Sequencing used central memory CD8+ T cells from blood. The receptors stem from a human donor in good health.

Many counts were recorded for this clonotype. The chain couples TRBV24-1 to TRBJ2-7; possible D gene TRBD1, 5 bases. The CDR3 runs to 14 residues. With 8 bases removed from V and 0 bases from J, the gap between germline ends came to 13 bases. Germline lookup yields CDR1 KGHDR and CDR2 SFDVKD. The CDR3 DNA reads as TGTGCCACCAACCAGGGCTACTGCTCCTACGAGCAGTACTTC. Protein: CATNQGYCSYEQYF.

This clonotype has a handful of counts. The CDR3 sequence is CASTLWVTSNTGELFF. As DNA, the CDR3 is TGTGCCAGCACCCTCTGGGTGACATCGAACACCGGGGAGCTGTTTTTT. This rearrangement joins TRBV7-8 to TRBJ2-2; D not certain. CDR3 length equals 16 residues. The germline V gene has CDR1 SGHVS and CDR2 FQNEAQ. V lost 7 bases and J 0 bases, leaving 15 bases between the germline ends.

This rearrangement joins TRBV6-1 to TRBJ2-2; possibly TRBD1 for D (5 bases). V was shortened by 1 base and J by 0 bases, with 12 bases between the two germline ends. The germline V gene encodes CDR1 MNHNS and CDR2 SASEGT. The CDR3 runs to 17 residues. CDR3 DNA: TGTGCCAGCAGTGAAGACTTAAGACAGACGAACACCGGGGAGCTGTTTTTT. This codes for CASSEDLRQTNTGELFF.

This clonotype was seen a single time. This chain links TRBV20-1 with TRBJ2-3; TRBD2 agrees at 11 bases. CDR3 length equals 17 residues. The V and J ends lost 6 bases and 0 bases, in that order; junction bases with no gene match: 11. Germline V gene data show CDR1 as DFQATT and CDR2 as SNEGSKA (reference sequence). CDR3 nucleotide sequence: TGCAGTGCCCCTCTGGCTAGCGGGAGGCCTAGCACAGATACGCAGTATTTT. It encodes CSAPLASGRPSTDTQYF.

This clonotype was observed at least ten times. The V and J genes are TRBV12-3 or TRBV12-4 and TRBJ1-5; 7 positions agree with TRBD1. This CDR3 has 16 residues. After removal of 5 bases from V and 4 bases from J, the junction contained 11 bases not matched to a gene. Written as DNA, the CDR3 is TGTGCCAGCAGTCCACCTGGACAGGTTTGGAATCAGCCCCAGCATTTT. Protein sequence: CASSPPGQVWNQPQHF.

This clonotype was observed many times. The V and J genes are TRBV6-1 and TRBJ1-2; D is unclear. V was shortened by 3 bases and J by 5 bases, with 10 bases between the two germline ends. The CDR3 covers 13 residues. Germline CDR1 reads MNHNS; CDR2 reads SASEGT. The CDR3: CASSDRRSYGYTF. The CDR3 DNA reads TGTGCCAGCAGTGACCGGCGATCGTATGGCTACACCTTC.

This sequence joins TRBV14 and TRBJ2-7; D may be TRBD1 (5 bases). The germline V gene has CDR1 SGHDN and CDR2 FVKESK. The CDR3 has 15 amino acids. Deletions cut 0 bases from V and 6 bases from J, with 15 bases between. The CDR3 DNA follows: TGTGCCAGCAGCCAAGATCGCCAGGGCAACCGCGAGCAGTACTTC. This codes for CASSQDRQGNREQYF.

This clonotype was seen many times. This chain connects TRBV24-1 to TRBJ1-2, with D possibly TRBD1 on 6 matching bases. The V gene's germline CDR1 is KGHDR and CDR2 SFDVKD. The V end lost 9 bases, the J end lost 1 base, and 14 bases lay between the germline ends. The CDR3 length is 14 residues. The CDR3 nucleotides read TGTGCCACCCGCGACGACAGGATTAACTATGGCTACACCTTC. It translates to CATRDDRINYGYTF.

Sample share makes this clonotype medium-sized. The chain links TRBV7-9 to TRBJ2-7; perhaps TRBD1 as D (6 bases). Germline-derived CDR1 and CDR2 are SEHNR and FQNEAQ (reference sequence). CDR3 size: 15 residues. The V end was cut by 6 bases, the J end by 1 base, with 16 bases between. The CDR3 loop reads CASRGEGVSSYEQYF. DNA for the CDR3: TGTGCCAGCAGGGGCGAGGGGGTATCGTCCTACGAGCAGTACTTC.

This clonotype has at least ten counts. This rearrangement joins TRBV4-2 to TRBJ1-5; D is possibly TRBD1 (6 bases). CDR3 length equals 16 residues. Trimming removed 0 bases at V and 6 bases at J, with 15 bases between. Per germline, CDR1 LGHNA and CDR2 YNFKEQ. The CDR3 here is CASSQERTEGGQPQHF. The CDR3 DNA reads as TGTGCCAGCAGCCAAGAACGGACAGAAGGGGGTCAGCCCCAGCATTTT.

This clonotype occurred many times. The chain employs TRBV29-1 and TRBJ2-7, with TRBD2 identical over 9 bases. The CDR3 spans 13 residues. Germline loops: CDR1 SQVTM, CDR2 ANQGSEA. The ends lost 5 bases at V and 4 bases at J; junction bases unmatched: 6. CDR3 DNA sequence: TGCAGCGTTCTGGGGCGGGAGGGGTACGAGCAGTACTTC. As protein: CSVLGREGYEQYF.

This clonotype was counted ten times or more. The V gene is TRBV6-1, the J gene TRBJ2-2; either TRBD1 or TRBD2 may supply D (5 bases each). Trimming shortened V by 7 bases and J by 5 bases, and 11 bases separated the two germline ends. CDR3 length equals 13 residues. The V gene's germline CDR1 is MNHNS and CDR2 SASEGT. CDR3 sequence: CASTEGYTGELFF. The CDR3 DNA follows: TGTGCCAGCACCGAGGGGTATACCGGGGAGCTGTTTTTT.

This clonotype was recorded a few times. The chain recombines TRBV7-9 with TRBJ2-7; D possibly corresponds to TRBD1 (5 bases). The germline V and J ends were trimmed by 5 bases and 0 bases, with 17 bases remaining between them. Germline values: CDR1 SEHNR, CDR2 FQNEAQ (reference sequence). The CDR3 is 16 amino acids. The CDR3 is CASSPWGEGPSYEQYF. The CDR3 region has the DNA TGTGCCAGCAGCCCGTGGGGCGAAGGGCCCTCCTACGAGCAGTACTTC.

The table lists this clonotype with many counts. J is TRBJ2-7 and V is TRBV4-1; tentative D call: TRBD2 (5 bases). Deletions cut 0 bases from V and 3 bases from J, with 18 bases between. Germline-derived CDR1 and CDR2 are MGHRA and YSYEKL. There are 17 residues in the CDR3. Written as DNA, the CDR3 is TGCGCCAGCAGCCAAGAGGGCCAGCCCCTCGGGATCTACGAGCAGTACTTC. As protein: CASSQEGQPLGIYEQYF.

The rearrangement links TRBV27 to TRBJ2-1; D possibly corresponds to TRBD2 (6 bases). Germline CDR1 is MNHEY and CDR2 is SMNVEV (reference sequence). Trimming left V 5 bases short and J 0 bases short, with 11 bases between. CDR3 length: 15 residues. The DNA for the CDR3 is TGTGCCAGCAGTCCTAGCGTAAGCTCCTACAATGAGCAGTTCTTC. Residues: CASSPSVSSYNEQFF.

The gene calls are TRBV2 and TRBJ2-1; 11 positions agree with TRBD1. The CDR3 length is 17 residues. From germline, CDR1 is SNHLY and CDR2 FYNNEI. V trimming: 5 bases; J trimming: 2 bases; junction bases outside the gene matches: 8. The CDR3 DNA sequence: TGTGCCAGCAGTCTCGGGACAGGGGGGTTGGCCTACAATGAGCAGTTCTTC. Its protein is CASSLGTGGLAYNEQFF.

This clonotype was found a few times. The gene calls are TRBV6-5 and TRBJ1-1; no definite D call. This CDR3 is 13 amino acids long. V dropped 3 bases and J dropped 8 bases, with 13 bases sitting between them. Germline-derived CDR1 and CDR2 are MNHEY and SVGAGI. The CDR3 bases are TGTGCCAGCAGTTATGGGCCGGACTGGGAAGCTTTCTTT. It translates to CASSYGPDWEAFF.

This clonotype was observed at least ten times. The chain links TRBV29-1 to TRBJ1-3, with D uncertain. Germline V gene sequence: CDR1 SQVTM, CDR2 ANQGSEA. The CDR3 totals 16 residues. The V and J ends lost 7 bases and 0 bases respectively, with 19 bases between them. CDR3 sequence: CSAEGPGSSSGNTIYF. The CDR3 DNA is TGCAGCGCCGAAGGGCCCGGATCAAGCTCTGGAAACACCATATATTTT. Full variable domain (missing parts from reference TRBV29-1 and TRBJ1-3): SAVISQKPSRDICQRGTSLTIQCQVDSQVTMMFWYRQQPGQSLTLIATANQGSEATYESGFVIDKFPISRPNLTFSTLTVSNMSPEDSSIYLCSAEGPGSSSGNTIYFGEGSWLTVV.

This clonotype was counted many times. The chain uses TRBV15 and TRBJ2-3; 11 bases align to TRBD2. The CDR3 spans 16 residues. Trimming took 1 base from V and 0 from J; bases not matched to a gene: 0. Germline CDR1 reads LNHNV; CDR2 reads YYDKDF (reference sequence). This chain's CDR3 is CATSRGLAGSTDTQYF. Written as DNA, the CDR3 is TGTGCCACCAGCAGAGGACTAGCGGGAAGCACAGATACGCAGTATTTT. Full variable domain (outside the CDR3, taken from reference TRBV15 and TRBJ2-3): DAMVIQNPRYQVTQFGKPVTLSCSQTLNHNVMYWYQQKSSQAPKLLFHYYDKDFNNEADTPDNFQSRRPNTSFCFLDIRSPGLGDTAMYLCATSRGLAGSTDTQYFGPGTRLTVL.

This clonotype was seen a handful of times. This chain links TRBV6-4 with TRBJ2-2; D is unresolved. The CDR3 is made up of 13 amino acids. Trimming took 3 bases from V and 0 from J, leaving 2 bases between them. Germline V gene data show CDR1 as MRHNA and CDR2 as SNTAGT. This CDR3 is CASSEANTGELFF. CDR3 in DNA: TGTGCCAGCAGTGAAGCGAACACCGGGGAGCTGTTTTTT.

J is TRBJ1-6 and V is TRBV4-1, with TRBD1 as a possible D gene (5 bases). Germline values: CDR1 MGHRA, CDR2 YSYEKL. V was clipped by 1 base and J by 9 bases, with 10 bases between them. The CDR3 is made up of 14 amino acids. The CDR3 DNA reads TGCGCCAGCAGCCAAGTCGGAAGGGGTTCACCCCTCCACTTT. It specifies CASSQVGRGSPLHF.

This sequence joins TRBV12-3 or TRBV12-4 and TRBJ2-7; D uncertain. Trimming pared 5 bases from V and 2 bases from J, leaving 7 bases between. The CDR3 is made up of 12 amino acids. For the CDR3, the DNA is TGTGCCAGCAGTGTGATGCCCTACGAGCAGTACTTC. This codes for CASSVMPYEQYF.

The chain has TRBV7-9 and TRBJ1-1; maybe TRBD1 (5 bases). Germline CDR1 and CDR2: SEHNR and FQNEAQ (reference sequence). Trimming stripped 10 bases from V and 1 base from J, with 16 bases between. This CDR3 has 14 amino acids. The CDR3 sequence is CATRTGRGNTEAFF. The DNA for the CDR3 is TGTGCCACCCGGACGGGGCGGGGGAACACTGAAGCTTTCTTT.

This chain joins TRBV6-5 and TRBJ2-1; TRBD2 aligns across 10 bases. V gave up 6 bases and J gave up 8 bases; unmatched junction bases: 13. Per germline, CDR1 MNHEY and CDR2 SVGAGI. The CDR3 runs 16 residues. The CDR3 DNA reads as TGTGCCAGCAGCCTTTCTTTAGCGGGAGGTTACCATGAGCAGTTCTTC. It translates to CASSLSLAGGYHEQFF.

V and J are TRBV19 and TRBJ2-7, with a tentative D call TRBD1 (5 bases). CDR1 is LNHDA and CDR2 is SQIVND in the germline V gene (reference sequence). Trimming removed 6 bases at V and 4 bases at J, with 13 bases between. The CDR3 has 13 amino acids. The CDR3 protein is CASRVDIVYEQYF. The CDR3 coding sequence is TGTGCCAGTAGGGTGGACATTGTTTACGAGCAGTACTTC.

This clonotype was recorded at least ten times. The chain uses TRBV20-1 and TRBJ1-6; D is uncertain. Trimming pared 2 bases from V and 0 bases from J, leaving 11 bases between. Per the germline V gene, CDR1 is DFQATT and CDR2 is SNEGSKA (reference sequence). The CDR3 contains 16 residues. CDR3 amino acids: CSARPVTSSYNSPLHF. The CDR3 nucleotides read TGCAGTGCTAGACCTGTCACCAGCTCCTATAATTCACCCCTCCACTTT.